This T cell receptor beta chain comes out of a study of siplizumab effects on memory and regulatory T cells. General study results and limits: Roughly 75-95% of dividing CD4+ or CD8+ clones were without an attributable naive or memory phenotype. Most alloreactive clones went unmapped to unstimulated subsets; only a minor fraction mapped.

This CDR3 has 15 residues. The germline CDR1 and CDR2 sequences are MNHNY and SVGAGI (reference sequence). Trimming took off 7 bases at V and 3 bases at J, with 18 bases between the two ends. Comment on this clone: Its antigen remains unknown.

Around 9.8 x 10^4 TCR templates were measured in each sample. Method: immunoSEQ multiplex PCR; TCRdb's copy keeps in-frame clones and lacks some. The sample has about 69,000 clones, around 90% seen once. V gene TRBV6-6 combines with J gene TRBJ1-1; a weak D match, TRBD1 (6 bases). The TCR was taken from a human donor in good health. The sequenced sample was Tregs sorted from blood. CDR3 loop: CASTKSSGGHTEAFF. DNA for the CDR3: TGTGCCAGCACCAAATCAAGCGGGGGGCACACTGAAGCTTTCTTT.